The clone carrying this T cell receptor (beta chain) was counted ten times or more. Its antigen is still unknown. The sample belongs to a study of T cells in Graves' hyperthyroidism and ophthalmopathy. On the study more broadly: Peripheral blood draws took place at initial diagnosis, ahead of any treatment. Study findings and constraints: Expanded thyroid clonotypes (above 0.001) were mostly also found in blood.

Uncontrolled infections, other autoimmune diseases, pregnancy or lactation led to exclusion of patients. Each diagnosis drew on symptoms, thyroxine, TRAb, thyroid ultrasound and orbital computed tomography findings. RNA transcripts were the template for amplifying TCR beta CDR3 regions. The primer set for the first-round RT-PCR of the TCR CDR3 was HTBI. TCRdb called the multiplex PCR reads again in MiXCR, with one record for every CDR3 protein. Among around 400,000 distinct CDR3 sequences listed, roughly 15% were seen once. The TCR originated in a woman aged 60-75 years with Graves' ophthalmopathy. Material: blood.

The CDR3 region has the DNA TGTGCCAGCACCCTAGCGGGAGGGTCAGATACGCAGTATTTT. It is translated as CASTLAGGSDTQYF. The genes are TRBV28 and TRBJ2-3; 12 bases fit TRBD2. V dropped 7 bases and J dropped 4; count of bases not matched to a gene: 3. Germline values: CDR1 MDHEN, CDR2 SYDVKM. CDR3 length equals 14 residues.